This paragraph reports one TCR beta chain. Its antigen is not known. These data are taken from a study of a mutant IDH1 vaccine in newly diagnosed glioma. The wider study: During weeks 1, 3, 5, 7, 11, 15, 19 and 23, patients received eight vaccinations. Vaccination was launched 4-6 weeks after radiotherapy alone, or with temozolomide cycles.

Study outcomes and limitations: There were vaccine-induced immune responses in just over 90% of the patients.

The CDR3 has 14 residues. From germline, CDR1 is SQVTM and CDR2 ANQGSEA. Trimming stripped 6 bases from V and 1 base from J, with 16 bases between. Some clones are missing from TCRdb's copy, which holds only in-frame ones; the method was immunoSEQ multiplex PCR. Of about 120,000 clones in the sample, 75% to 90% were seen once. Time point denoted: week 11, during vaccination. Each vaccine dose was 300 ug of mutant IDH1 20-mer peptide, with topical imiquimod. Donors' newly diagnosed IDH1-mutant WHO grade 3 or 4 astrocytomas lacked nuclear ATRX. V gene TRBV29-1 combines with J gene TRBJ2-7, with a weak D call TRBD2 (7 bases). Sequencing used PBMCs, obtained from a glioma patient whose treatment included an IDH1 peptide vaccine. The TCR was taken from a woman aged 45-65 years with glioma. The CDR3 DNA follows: TGCAGCGTGGCCGGACTAGGGGGATCCTACGAGCAGTACTTC. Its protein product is CSVAGLGGSYEQYF.